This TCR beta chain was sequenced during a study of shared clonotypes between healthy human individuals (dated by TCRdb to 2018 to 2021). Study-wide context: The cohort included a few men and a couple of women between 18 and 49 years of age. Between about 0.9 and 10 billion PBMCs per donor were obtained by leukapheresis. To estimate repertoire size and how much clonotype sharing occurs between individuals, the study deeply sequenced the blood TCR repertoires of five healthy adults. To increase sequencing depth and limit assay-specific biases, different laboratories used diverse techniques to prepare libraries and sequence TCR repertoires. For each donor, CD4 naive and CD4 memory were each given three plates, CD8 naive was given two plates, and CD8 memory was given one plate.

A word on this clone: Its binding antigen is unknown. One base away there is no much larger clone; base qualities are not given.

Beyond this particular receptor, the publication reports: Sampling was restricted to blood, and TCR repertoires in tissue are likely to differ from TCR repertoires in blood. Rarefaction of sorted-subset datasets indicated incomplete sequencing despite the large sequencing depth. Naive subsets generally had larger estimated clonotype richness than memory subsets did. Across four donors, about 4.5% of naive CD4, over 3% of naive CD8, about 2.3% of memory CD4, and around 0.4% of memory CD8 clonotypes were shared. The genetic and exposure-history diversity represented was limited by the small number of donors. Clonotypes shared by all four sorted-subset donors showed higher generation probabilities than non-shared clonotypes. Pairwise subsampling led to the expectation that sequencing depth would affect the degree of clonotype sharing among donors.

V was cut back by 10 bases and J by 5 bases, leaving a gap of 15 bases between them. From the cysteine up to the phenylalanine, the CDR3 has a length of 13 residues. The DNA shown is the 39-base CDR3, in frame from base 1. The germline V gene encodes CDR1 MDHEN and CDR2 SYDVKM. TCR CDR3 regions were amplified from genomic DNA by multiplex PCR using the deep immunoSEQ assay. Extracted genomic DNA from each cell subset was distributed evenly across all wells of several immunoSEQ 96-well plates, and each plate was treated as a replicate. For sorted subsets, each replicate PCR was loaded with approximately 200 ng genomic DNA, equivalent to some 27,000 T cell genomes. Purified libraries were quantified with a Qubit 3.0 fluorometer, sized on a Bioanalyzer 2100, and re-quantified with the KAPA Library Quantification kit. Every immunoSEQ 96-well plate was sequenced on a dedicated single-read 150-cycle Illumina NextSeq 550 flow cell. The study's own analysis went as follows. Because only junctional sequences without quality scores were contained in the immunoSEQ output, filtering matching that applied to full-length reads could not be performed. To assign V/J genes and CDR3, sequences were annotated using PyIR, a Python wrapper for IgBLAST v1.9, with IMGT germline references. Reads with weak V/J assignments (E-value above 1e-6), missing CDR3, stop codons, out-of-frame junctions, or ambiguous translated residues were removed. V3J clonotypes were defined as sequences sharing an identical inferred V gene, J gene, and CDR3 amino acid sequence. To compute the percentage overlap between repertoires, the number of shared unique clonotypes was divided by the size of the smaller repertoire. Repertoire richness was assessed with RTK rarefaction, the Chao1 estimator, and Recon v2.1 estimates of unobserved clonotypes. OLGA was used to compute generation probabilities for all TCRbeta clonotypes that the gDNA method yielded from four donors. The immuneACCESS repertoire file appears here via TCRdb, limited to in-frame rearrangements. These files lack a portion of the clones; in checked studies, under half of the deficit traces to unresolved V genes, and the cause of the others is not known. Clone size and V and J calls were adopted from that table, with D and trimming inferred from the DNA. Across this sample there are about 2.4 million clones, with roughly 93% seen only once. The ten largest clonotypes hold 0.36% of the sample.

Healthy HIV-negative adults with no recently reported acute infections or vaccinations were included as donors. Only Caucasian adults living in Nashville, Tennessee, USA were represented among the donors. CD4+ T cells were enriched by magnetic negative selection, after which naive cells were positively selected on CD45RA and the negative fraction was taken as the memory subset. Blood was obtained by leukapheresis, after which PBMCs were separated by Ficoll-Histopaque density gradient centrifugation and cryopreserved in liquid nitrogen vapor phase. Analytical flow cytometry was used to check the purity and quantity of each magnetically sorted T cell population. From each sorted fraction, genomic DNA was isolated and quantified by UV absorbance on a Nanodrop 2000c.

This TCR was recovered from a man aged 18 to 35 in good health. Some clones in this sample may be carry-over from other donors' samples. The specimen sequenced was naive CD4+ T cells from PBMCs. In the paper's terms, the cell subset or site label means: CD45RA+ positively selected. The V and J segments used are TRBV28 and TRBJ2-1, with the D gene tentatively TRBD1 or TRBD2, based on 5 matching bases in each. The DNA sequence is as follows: TGTGCCATCGCTGGGACGGGAAACAATGAGCAGTTCTTC. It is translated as CAIAGTGNNEQFF.